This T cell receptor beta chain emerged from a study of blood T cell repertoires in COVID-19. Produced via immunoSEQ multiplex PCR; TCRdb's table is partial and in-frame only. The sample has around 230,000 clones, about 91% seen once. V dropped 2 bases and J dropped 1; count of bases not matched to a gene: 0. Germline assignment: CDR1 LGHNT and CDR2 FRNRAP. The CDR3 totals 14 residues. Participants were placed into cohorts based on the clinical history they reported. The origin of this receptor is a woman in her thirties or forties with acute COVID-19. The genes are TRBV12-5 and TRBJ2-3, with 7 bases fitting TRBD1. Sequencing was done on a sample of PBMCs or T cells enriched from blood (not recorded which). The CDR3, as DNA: TGTGCTAGTGGTTTGACAGGGGGCACAGATACGCAGTATTTT. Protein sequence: CASGLTGGTDTQYF.